The text below deals with one TCR beta chain. This entry is derived from a study of blood T cell repertoires in COVID-19. Study at large: Acute and convalescent COVID-19 specimens originated in the United States, Italy and Spain. Sample material is recorded as cDNA or gDNA derived from T cells, B-cell-depleted T cells, or PBMCs.

Source study methods: It was from reference gene primer amplification that nucleated cell counts were estimated. The table came from immunoSEQ multiplex PCR; TCRdb's copy has only in-frame clones and leaves some out. Clone size and V and J calls were adopted from that table, with D and trimming inferred from the DNA. The data hold around 250,000 clones, with 80% to 85% observed a single time. Material for sequencing was peripheral blood. This TCR was recovered from a man between 45 and 60 years old with active or convalescent COVID-19.

CDR3 nucleotide sequence: TGTGCCAGCAGCTTAGGAGAATACAATGAGCAGTTCTTC. This sequence encodes CASSLGEYNEQFF. The chain carries TRBV11-3 and TRBJ2-1; D call uncertain. The V and J ends lost 1 base and 4 bases respectively, with 5 bases between them. Germline CDR1 SGHNT, CDR2 YENEEA. This CDR3 contains 13 residues.